This paragraph covers one TCR beta chain sequence. Its antigen is still unknown. These data belong to a study of graft-versus-host responses after intestinal transplantation. Study summary: Tacrolimus and steroids were given for two to four years to all recipients after anti-thymocyte globulin induction.

Only in-frame clones appear in the TCRdb table, and some are missing; sequencing was by immunoSEQ multiplex PCR. The table lists roughly 40,000 clones, around 90% of them singletons. The study, taken as a whole, reports: Recipient marrow showed GvH clones, some seen first in ileum or blood. Within the allografts of patients who had graft-donor T cell macrochimerism, graft-versus-host to host-versus-graft clonal ratios were high.

Sequencing used PBMCs, obtained approximately 310 days after intestinal transplant. The origin of this receptor is a human patient who received an intestinal transplant, so some T cells may come from the graft donor.

The chain's CDR3 is CASSPLPGLAGGHDTQYF. For the CDR3, the DNA is TGTGCCAGCAGCCCGCTACCGGGACTAGCGGGGGGGCACGATACGCAGTATTTT. The gene calls are TRBV7-9 and TRBJ2-3, with 16 positions matching TRBD2. J gave up 6 bases and V 5 bases, and 11 bases lay outside the gene matches. The CDR3 loop spans 18 amino acids. Germline CDR1 and CDR2: SEHNR and FQNEAQ (reference sequence).